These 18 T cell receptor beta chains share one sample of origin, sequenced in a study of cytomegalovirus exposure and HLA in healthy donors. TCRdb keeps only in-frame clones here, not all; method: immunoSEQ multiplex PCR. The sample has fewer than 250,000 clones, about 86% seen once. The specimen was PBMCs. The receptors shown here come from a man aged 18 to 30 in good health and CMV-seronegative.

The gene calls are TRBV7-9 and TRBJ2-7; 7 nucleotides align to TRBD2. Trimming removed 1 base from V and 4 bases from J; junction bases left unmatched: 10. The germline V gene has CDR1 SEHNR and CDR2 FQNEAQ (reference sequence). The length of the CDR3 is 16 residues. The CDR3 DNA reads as TGTGCCAGCAGCTTAGGGGGCGGGACTAAGAGTTACGAGCAGTACTTC. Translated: CASSLGGGTKSYEQYF. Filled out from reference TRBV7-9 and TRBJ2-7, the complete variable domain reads DTGVSQNPRHKITKRGQNVTFRCDPISEHNRLYWYRQTLGQGPEFLTYFQNEAQLEKSRLLSDRFSAERPKGSFSTLEIQRTEQGDSAMYLCASSLGGGTKSYEQYFGPGTRLTVT.

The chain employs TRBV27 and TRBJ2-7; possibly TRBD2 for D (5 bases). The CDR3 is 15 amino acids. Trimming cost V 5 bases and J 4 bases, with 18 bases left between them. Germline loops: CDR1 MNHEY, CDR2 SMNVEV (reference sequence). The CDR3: CASSTPRSGDYEQYF. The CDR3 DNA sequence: TGTGCCAGCAGTACCCCGCGGAGCGGAGATTACGAGCAGTACTTC.

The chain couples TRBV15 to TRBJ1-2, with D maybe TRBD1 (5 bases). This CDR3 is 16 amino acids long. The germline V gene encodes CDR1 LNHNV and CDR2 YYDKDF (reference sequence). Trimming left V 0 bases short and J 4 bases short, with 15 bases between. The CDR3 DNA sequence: TGTGCCACCAGCAGAGATAAGCACGCCGGGGGCTATGGCTACACCTTC. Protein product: CATSRDKHAGGYGYTF.

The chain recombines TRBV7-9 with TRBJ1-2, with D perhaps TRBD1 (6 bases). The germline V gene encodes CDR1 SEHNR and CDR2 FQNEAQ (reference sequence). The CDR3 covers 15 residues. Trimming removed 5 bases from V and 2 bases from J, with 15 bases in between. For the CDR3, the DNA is TGTGCCAGCAGCGCACAGGGAGGGGGAAACTATGGCTACACCTTC. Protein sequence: CASSAQGGGNYGYTF.

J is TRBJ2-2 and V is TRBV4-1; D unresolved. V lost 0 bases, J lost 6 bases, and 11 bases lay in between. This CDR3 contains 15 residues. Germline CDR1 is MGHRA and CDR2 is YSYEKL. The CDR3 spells CASSQELQSPGELFF. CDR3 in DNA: TGCGCCAGCAGCCAAGAGTTACAGAGCCCCGGGGAGCTGTTTTTT.

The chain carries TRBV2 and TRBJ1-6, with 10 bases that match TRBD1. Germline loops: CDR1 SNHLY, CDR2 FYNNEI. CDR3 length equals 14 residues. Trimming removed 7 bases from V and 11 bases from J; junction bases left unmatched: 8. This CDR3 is CASKWRDRGPPLHF. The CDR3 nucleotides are TGTGCCAGCAAGTGGAGGGACAGGGGACCACCCCTCCACTTT.

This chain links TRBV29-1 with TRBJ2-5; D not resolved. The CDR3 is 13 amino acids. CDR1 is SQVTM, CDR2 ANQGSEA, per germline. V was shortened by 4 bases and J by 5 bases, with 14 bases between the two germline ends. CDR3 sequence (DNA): TGCAGCGTTGCAAAGAACGCCCGGGAGACCCAGTACTTC. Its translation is CSVAKNARETQYF.

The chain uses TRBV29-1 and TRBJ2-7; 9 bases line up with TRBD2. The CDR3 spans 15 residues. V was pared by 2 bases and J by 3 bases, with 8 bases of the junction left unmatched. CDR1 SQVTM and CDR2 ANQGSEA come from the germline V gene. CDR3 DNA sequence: TGCAGCGTTGAATTTGTGACTAGCGGTGACTACGAGCAGTACTTC. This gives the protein CSVEFVTSGDYEQYF.

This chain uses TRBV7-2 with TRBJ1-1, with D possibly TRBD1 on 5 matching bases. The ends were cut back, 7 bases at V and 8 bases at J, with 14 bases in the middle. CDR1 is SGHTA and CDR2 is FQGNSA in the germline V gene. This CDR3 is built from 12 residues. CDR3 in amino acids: CASMMTAPEAFF. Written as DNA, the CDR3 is TGTGCCAGCATGATGACAGCACCCGAAGCTTTCTTT. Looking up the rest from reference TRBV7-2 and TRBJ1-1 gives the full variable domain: GAGVSQSPSNKVTEKGKDVELRCDPISGHTALYWYRQSLGQGLEFLIYFQGNSAPDKSGLPSDRFSAERTGGSVSTLTIQRTQQEDSAVYLCASMMTAPEAFFGQGTRLTVV.

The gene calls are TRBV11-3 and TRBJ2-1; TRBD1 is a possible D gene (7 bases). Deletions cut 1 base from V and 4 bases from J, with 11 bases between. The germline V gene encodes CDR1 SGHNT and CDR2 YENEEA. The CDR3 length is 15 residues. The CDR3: CASSLGGDSYNEQFF. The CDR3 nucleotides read TGTGCCAGCAGCTTAGGGGGGGACAGTTACAATGAGCAGTTCTTC.

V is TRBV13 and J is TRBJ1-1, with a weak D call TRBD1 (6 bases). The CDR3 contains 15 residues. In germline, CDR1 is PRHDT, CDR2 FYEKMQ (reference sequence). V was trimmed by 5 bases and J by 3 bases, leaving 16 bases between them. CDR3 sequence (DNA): TGTGCCAGCAGCCCCACAGGACAGACTTACACTGAAGCTTTCTTT. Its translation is CASSPTGQTYTEAFF.

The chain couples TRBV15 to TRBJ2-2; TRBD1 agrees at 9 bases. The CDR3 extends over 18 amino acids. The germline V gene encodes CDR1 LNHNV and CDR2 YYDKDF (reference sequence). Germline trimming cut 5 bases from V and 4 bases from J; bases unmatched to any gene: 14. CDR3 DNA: TGTGCCACCAGCGGGGGACAGGGACGCACTTTTCGCACCGGGGAGCTGTTTTTT. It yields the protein CATSGGQGRTFRTGELFF.

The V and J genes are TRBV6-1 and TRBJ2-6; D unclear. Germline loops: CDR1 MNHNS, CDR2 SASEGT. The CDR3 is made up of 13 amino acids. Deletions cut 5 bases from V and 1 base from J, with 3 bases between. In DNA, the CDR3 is TGTGCCAGCAGTCAATCTGGGGCCAACGTCCTGACTTTC. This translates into CASSQSGANVLTF.

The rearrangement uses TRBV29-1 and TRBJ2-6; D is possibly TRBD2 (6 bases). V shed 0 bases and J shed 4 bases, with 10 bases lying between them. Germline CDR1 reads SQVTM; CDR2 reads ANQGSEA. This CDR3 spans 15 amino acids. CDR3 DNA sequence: TGCAGCGTTGAAGAACGGGGGACCGGGGCCAACGTCCTGACTTTC. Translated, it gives CSVEERGTGANVLTF.

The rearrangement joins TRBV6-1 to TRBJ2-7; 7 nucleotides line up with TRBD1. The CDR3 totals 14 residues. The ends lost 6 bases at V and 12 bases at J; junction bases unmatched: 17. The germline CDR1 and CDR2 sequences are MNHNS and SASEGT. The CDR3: CASSLHGTVHNWYF. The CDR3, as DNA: TGTGCCAGCAGCTTGCACGGGACAGTCCACAATTGGTACTTC.

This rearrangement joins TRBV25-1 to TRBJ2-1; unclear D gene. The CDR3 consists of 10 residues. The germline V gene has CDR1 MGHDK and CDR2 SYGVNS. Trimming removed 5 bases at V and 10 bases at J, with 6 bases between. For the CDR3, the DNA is TGTGCCAGCAGTTCCGGGGAGCAGTTCTTC. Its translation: CASSSGEQFF. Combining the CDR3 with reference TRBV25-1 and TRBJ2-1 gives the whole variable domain EADIYQTPRYLVIGTGKKITLECSQTMGHDKMYWYQQDPGMELHLIHYSYGVNSTEKGDLSSESTVSRIRTEHFPLTLESARPSHTSQYLCASSSGEQFFGPGTRLTVL.

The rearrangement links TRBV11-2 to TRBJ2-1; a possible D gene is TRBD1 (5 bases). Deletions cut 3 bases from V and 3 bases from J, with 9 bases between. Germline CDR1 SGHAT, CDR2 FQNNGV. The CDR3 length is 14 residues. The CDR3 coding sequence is TGTGCCAGCAGCTTGATAACAGGCTACAATGAGCAGTTCTTC. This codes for CASSLITGYNEQFF.

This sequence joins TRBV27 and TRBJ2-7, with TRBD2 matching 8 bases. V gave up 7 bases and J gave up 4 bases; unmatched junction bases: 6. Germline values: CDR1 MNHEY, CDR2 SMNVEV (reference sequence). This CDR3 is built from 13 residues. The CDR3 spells CASTSAGGYEQYF. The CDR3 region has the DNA TGTGCCAGCACCTCGGCGGGAGGTTACGAGCAGTACTTC.